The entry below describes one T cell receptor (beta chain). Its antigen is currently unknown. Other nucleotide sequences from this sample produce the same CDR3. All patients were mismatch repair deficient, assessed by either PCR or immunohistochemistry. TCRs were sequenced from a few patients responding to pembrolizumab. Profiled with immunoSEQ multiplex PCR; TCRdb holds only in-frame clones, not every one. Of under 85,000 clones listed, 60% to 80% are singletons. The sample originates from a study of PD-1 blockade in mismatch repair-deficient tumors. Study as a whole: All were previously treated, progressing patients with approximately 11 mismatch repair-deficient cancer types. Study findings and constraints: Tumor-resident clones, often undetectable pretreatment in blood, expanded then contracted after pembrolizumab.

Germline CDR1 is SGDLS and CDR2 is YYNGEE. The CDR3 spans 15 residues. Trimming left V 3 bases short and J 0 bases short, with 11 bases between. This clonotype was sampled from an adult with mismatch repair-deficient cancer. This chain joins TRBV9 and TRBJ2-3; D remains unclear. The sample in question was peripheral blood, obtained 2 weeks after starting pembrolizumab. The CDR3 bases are TGTGCCAGCAGCGCCGGGCCAGCTAGCACAGATACGCAGTATTTT. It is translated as CASSAGPASTDTQYF.